Below, 17 T cell receptor beta chains from the same sample are listed, as sequenced in a study of blood T cell repertoires in COVID-19. TCRdb keeps only in-frame clones here, not all; method: immunoSEQ multiplex PCR. The sample has approximately 110,000 clones; roughly 80% are singletons. Input material: peripheral blood. The source is a man older than 75 with COVID-19, enrolled during active disease.

This chain uses TRBV6-6 with TRBJ1-5; D remains ambiguous. V shed 1 base and J shed 1 base, with 8 bases lying between them. The germline V gene has CDR1 MNHNY and CDR2 SVGAGI (reference sequence). The CDR3 is 15 amino acids. The CDR3 spells CASSYFGQSNQPQHF. The CDR3 DNA sequence: TGTGCCAGCAGTTACTTTGGGCAGAGCAATCAGCCCCAGCATTTT.

The chain carries TRBV5-1 and TRBJ2-7; D is unresolved. The germline CDR1 and CDR2 sequences are SGHRS and YFSETQ. The CDR3 loop spans 12 amino acids. V shed 4 bases and J shed 4 bases, with 9 bases lying between them. In DNA, the CDR3 is TGCGCCAGCAGCGTGAATGCGTACGAGCAGTACTTC. Translation gives CASSVNAYEQYF.

In this sample, this clone turned up once. V and J are TRBV27 and TRBJ2-6, with 9 bases that match TRBD1. The CDR3 is 20 amino acids. The germline V gene encodes CDR1 MNHEY and CDR2 SMNVEV (reference sequence). V dropped 4 bases and J dropped 0; count of bases not matched to a gene: 13. CDR3 DNA sequence: TGTGCCAGCAGTTCCTTTGACAGGGGGGGATCTGTCTCTGGGGCCAACGTCCTGACTTTC. Protein: CASSSFDRGGSVSGANVLTF.

Points on this clone: The sample has other DNA sequences that encode this CDR3 too. The chain uses TRBV2 and TRBJ2-5; perhaps TRBD2 as D (6 bases). The CDR3 totals 13 residues. Trimming pared 6 bases from V and 2 bases from J, leaving 10 bases between. Germline V CDR1 and CDR2: SNHLY, FYNNEI. CDR3: CASRSGTQETQYF. As DNA, the CDR3 is TGTGCCAGCAGGTCCGGGACTCAAGAGACCCAGTACTTC.

This chain uses TRBV7-3 with TRBJ2-1, with 13 bases aligning to TRBD2. With 5 bases clipped from V and 9 bases from J, the junction kept 10 bases outside the gene matches. CDR3 length: 16 residues. The germline CDR1 and CDR2 sequences are SGHTA and FQGTGA. CDR3 sequence: CASSLLGLAGVSEQFF. Written as DNA, the CDR3 is TGTGCCAGCAGCCTACTTGGACTAGCGGGAGTGAGTGAGCAGTTCTTC.

The gene calls are TRBV28 and TRBJ2-1; possibly TRBD1 for D (6 bases). V was pared by 3 bases and J by 7 bases, with 16 bases between. Germline CDR1 is MDHEN and CDR2 is SYDVKM. This CDR3 comprises 15 residues. The CDR3: CASSFQGRSKNEQFF. The CDR3 DNA sequence: TGTGCCAGCAGTTTTCAGGGGCGTTCCAAGAATGAGCAGTTCTTC.

The J gene is TRBJ2-7, the V gene TRBV7-9; 7 bases align to TRBD2. Germline V CDR1 and CDR2: SEHNR, FQNEAQ (reference sequence). This CDR3 comprises 15 residues. J was trimmed by 0 bases and V by 2 bases; bases with no gene match: 4. CDR3: CASSLWGRASYEQYF. In DNA form, the CDR3 reads TGTGCCAGCAGCTTATGGGGGAGGGCCTCCTACGAGCAGTACTTC.

The chain carries TRBV7-5 and TRBJ1-1; the table's TRBD1 call for D was not verified on the DNA. TRBV7-5 has pseudogene status. The length of the CDR3 is 16 residues. CDR3 in amino acids: CARSLLIGQKNTEAFF. CDR3 sequence (DNA): TGTGCCAGAAGCTTATTGATCGGACAGAAGAACACTGAAGCTTTCTTT.

The rearrangement links TRBV3-1 (or the pseudogene TRBV3-2) to TRBJ1-4; the D gene is possibly TRBD1 (6 bases). V lost 1 base to trimming and J lost 8 bases, with 14 bases between them. Germline-derived CDR1 and CDR2 are LGHDT and YNNKEL (reference sequence). This CDR3 spans 15 amino acids. The CDR3 loop is CASSQAQGSWEKLFF. Here the CDR3 DNA reads TGTGCCAGCAGCCAAGCACAGGGTTCGTGGGAAAAACTGTTTTTT.

The chain is built from TRBV18 and TRBJ1-4; no clear D gene. Trimming cost V 2 bases and J 8 bases, with 9 bases left between them. Germline lookup yields CDR1 KGHSH and CDR2 LQKENI. This CDR3 is 13 amino acids long. The DNA of the CDR3 is TGTGCCAGCTCACCAGAGGCTGGGGAAAAACTGTTTTTT. Residues: CASSPEAGEKLFF.

The chain couples TRBV19 to TRBJ1-5; D gene ambiguous. The length of the CDR3 is 12 residues. CDR1 is LNHDA and CDR2 is SQIVND in the germline V gene (reference sequence). V lost 6 bases and J lost 2, with 5 bases in between. This CDR3 reads CASRRGNQPQHF. The CDR3 DNA reads TGTGCCAGTAGGAGAGGCAATCAGCCCCAGCATTTT.

V and J are TRBV9 and TRBJ2-3; 14 bases align to TRBD2. The junction had 6 bases not matched to a gene; V was cut back by 4 bases and J by 5 bases. The V gene's germline CDR1 is SGDLS and CDR2 YYNGEE. The CDR3 covers 16 residues. CDR3 coding DNA: TGTGCCAGCAGCACCGCCGGGACTAGCGGGGGAGATACGCAGTATTTT. Its protein is CASSTAGTSGGDTQYF.

This clone was observed a single time. The chain employs TRBV12-3 or TRBV12-4 and TRBJ2-7; D might be TRBD1 (5 bases). The CDR3 runs 13 residues. Trimming pared 5 bases from V and 7 bases from J, leaving 15 bases between. The CDR3 nucleotides are TGTGCCAGCAGTCCGGACCAGGGTAAGGAGCAGTACTTC. It codes for CASSPDQGKEQYF.

This clone has just a few counts. One end of the junction varies from germline; a read error may be responsible. This chain uses TRBV9 with TRBJ2-1, with D possibly matching TRBD2 (6 bases). Germline loops: CDR1 SGDLS, CDR2 YYNGEE. The CDR3 extends over 17 amino acids. CDR3 DNA sequence: TGTGCCAGCAGCGTGCAAATTAGCGGATTCTCCCACAATGAGCAGTTCTTC. Protein product: CASSVQISGFSHNEQFF.

The sample holds a few counts of this clone. This rearrangement joins TRBV9 to TRBJ1-2, with D possibly matching TRBD1 (6 bases). CDR3 length: 15 amino acids. V lost 0 bases to trimming and J lost 8 bases, with 17 bases between them. The germline V gene has CDR1 SGDLS and CDR2 YYNGEE. CDR3 sequence: CASSVEIEGVGGYTF. CDR3 sequence (DNA): TGTGCCAGCAGCGTAGAAATTGAGGGGGTAGGAGGCTACACCTTC.

V gene TRBV6-5 combines with J gene TRBJ1-2, with TRBD1 as a possible D gene (5 bases). Germline V gene lookup returns CDR1 MNHEY and CDR2 SVGAGI. V dropped 4 bases and J dropped 8 bases, with 14 bases sitting between them. The CDR3 contains 13 residues. The CDR3 protein is CASSFRQYRGYTF. CDR3 in DNA: TGTGCCAGCAGTTTTCGACAGTACCGGGGCTACACCTTC.

V and J are TRBV3-1 (or the pseudogene TRBV3-2) and TRBJ2-1, with TRBD2 matching 7 bases. The CDR3 is 14 amino acids. Germline V gives CDR1 LGHDT, CDR2 YNNKEL (reference sequence). V was clipped by 4 bases and J by 3 bases; unmatched bases: 3. This chain's CDR3 is CASSPGLNYNEQFF. The CDR3 DNA sequence: TGTGCCAGCAGCCCGGGACTAAACTACAATGAGCAGTTCTTC.